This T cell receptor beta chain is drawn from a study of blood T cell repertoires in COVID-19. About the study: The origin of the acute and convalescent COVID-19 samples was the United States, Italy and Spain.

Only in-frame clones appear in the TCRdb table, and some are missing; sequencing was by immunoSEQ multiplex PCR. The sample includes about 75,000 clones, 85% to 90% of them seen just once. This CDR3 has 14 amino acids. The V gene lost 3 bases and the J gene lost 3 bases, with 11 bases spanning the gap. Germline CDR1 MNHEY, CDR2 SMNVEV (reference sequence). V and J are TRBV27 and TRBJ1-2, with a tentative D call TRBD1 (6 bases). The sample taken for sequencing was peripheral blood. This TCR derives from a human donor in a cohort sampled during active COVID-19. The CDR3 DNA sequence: TGTGCCAGCAGTTTTCAGGGGACATACTATGGCTACACCTTC. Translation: CASSFQGTYYGYTF.